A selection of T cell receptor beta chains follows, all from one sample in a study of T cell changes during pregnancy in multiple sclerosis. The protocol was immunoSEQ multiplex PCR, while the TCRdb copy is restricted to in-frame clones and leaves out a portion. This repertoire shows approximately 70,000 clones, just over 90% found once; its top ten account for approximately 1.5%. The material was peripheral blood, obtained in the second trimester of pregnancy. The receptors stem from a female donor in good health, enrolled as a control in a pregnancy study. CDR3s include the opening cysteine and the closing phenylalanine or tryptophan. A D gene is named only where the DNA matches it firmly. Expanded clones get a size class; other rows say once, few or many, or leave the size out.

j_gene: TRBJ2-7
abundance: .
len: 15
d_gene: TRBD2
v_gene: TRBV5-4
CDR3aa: CASSGGRTSGYEQYF
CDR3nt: TGTGCCAGCAGCGGTGGGAGGACTAGCGGCTACGAGCAGTACTTC

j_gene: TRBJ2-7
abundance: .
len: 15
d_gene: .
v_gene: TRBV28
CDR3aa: CASSSEGGRSYEQYF
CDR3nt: TGTGCCAGCAGTTCTGAGGGAGGTCGCTCCTACGAGCAGTACTTC

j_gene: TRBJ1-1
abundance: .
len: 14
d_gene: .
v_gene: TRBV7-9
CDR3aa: CASSPRGGRLEAFF
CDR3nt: TGTGCCAGCAGCCCCCGGGGGGGCCGCCTTGAAGCTTTCTTT

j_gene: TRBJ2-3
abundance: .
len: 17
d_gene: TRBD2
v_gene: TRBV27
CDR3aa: CASSLFLAGGLSDTQYF
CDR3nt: TGTGCCAGCAGTTTGTTTCTAGCGGGAGGATTGTCAGATACGCAGTATTTT

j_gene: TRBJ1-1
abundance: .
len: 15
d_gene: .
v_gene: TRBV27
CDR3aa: CASSLSGLPNTEAFF
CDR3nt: TGTGCCAGCAGTTTATCGGGACTTCCGAACACTGAAGCTTTCTTT

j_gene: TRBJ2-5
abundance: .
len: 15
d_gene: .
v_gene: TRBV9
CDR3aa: CASSVGGGQAETQYF
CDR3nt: TGTGCCAGCAGCGTAGGGGGAGGACAGGCCGAGACCCAGTACTTC

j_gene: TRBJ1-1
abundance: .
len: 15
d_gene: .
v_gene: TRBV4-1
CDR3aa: CASSQERLTNTEAFF
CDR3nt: TGCGCCAGCAGCCAAGAACGACTGACTAACACTGAAGCTTTCTTT

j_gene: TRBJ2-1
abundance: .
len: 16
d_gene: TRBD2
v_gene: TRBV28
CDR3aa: CASRTGLAEPYNEQFF
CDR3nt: TGTGCCAGCAGAACCGGACTAGCGGAGCCCTACAATGAGCAGTTCTTC

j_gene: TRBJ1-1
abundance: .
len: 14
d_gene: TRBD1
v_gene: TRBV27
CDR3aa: CASSLGQGITEAFF
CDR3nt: TGTGCCAGCAGTTTAGGACAGGGGATCACTGAAGCTTTCTTT

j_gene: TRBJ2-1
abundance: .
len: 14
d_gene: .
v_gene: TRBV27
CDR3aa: CASSPRGSYNEQFF
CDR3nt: TGTGCCAGCAGTCCCAGGGGTTCCTACAATGAGCAGTTCTTC

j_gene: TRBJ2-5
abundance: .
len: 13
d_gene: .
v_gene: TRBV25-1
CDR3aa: CATTTEIQETQYF
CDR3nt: TGTGCCACAACAACAGAAATACAAGAGACCCAGTACTTC

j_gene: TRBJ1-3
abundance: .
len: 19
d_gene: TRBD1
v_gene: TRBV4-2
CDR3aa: CASSQDPMGTGDSGNTIYF
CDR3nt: TGTGCCAGCAGCCAAGATCCGATGGGGACAGGTGATTCTGGAAACACCATATATTTT

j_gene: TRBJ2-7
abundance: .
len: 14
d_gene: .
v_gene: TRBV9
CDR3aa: CASSEWTRGGEQYF
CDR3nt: TGTGCCAGCAGCGAATGGACCCGCGGAGGGGAGCAGTACTTC

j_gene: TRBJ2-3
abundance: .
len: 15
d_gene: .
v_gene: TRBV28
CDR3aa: CASGGGADFTDTQYF
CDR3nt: TGTGCCAGCGGAGGGGGGGCAGACTTCACAGATACGCAGTATTTT

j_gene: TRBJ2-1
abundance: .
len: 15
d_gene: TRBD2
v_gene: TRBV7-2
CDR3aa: CASSLVHSLAGEQFF
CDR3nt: TGTGCCAGCAGCTTAGTCCACTCTTTAGCGGGAGAGCAGTTCTTC

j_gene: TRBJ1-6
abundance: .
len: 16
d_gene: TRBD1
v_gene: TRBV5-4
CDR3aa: CASSLSSGGFNSPLHF
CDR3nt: TGTGCCAGCAGCCTATCCTCAGGGGGCTTTAATTCACCCCTCCACTTT

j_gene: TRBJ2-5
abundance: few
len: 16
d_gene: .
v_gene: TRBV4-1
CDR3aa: CASSQGRSGGGETQYF
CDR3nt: TGCGCCAGCAGCCAGGGGCGTAGCGGTGGGGGGGAGACCCAGTACTTC

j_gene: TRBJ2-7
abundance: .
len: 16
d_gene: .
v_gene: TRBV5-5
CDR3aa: CASSFSFTRVGYEQYF
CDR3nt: TGTGCCAGCAGCTTTAGTTTCACTAGGGTTGGATACGAGCAGTACTTC

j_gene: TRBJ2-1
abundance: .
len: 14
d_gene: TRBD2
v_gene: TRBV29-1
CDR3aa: CISTTSGGACEQFF
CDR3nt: TGCATCTCTACGACTAGCGGGGGGGCATGTGAGCAGTTCTTC

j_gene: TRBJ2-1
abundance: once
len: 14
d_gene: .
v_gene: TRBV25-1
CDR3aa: CASRPREQLNEQFF
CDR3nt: TGTGCCAGCAGACCCCGGGAGCAGTTGAATGAGCAGTTCTTC

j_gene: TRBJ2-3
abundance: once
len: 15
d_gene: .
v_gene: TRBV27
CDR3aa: CASSPTRGGTDTQYF
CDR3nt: TGTGCCAGCAGTCCGACTAGAGGGGGCACAGATACGCAGTATTTT

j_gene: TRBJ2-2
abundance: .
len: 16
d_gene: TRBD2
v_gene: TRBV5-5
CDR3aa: CASSLVGGGQTGELFF
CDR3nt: TGTGCCAGCAGCTTGGTGGGCGGGGGTCAAACCGGGGAGCTGTTTTTT

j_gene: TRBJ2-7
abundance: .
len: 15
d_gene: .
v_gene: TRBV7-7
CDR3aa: CASSLGRGRTYEQYF
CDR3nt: TGTGCCAGCAGCTTAGGGCGAGGTCGAACCTACGAGCAGTACTTC

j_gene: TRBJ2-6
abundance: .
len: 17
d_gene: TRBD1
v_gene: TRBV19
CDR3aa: CASSKDRGLPGANVLTF
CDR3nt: TGTGCCAGTAGTAAAGACAGGGGGCTTCCTGGGGCCAACGTCCTGACTTTC

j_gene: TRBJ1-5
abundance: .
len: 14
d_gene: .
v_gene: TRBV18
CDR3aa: CASSPAGGNQPQHF
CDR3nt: TGTGCCAGCTCACCGGCAGGGGGCAATCAGCCCCAGCATTTT

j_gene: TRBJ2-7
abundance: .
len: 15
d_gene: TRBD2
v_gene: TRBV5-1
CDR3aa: CASSLRLAGGYEQYF
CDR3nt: TGCGCCAGCAGCTTGAGGCTAGCGGGAGGGTACGAGCAGTACTTC

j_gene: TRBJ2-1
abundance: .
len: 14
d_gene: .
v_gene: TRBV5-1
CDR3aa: CASSFDSPYNEQFF
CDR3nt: TGCGCCAGCAGCTTTGACAGCCCCTACAATGAGCAGTTCTTC

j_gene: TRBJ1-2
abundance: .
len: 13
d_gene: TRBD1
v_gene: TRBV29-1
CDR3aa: CSVAGGRVYGYTF
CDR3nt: TGCAGCGTTGCAGGGGGGCGGGTCTATGGCTACACCTTC

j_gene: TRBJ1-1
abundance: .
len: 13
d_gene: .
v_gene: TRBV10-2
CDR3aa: CASRQYREAEAFF
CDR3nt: TGCGCCAGCAGACAATACCGCGAGGCTGAAGCTTTCTTT

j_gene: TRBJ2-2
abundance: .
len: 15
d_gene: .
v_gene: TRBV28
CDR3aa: CASSAGGSNTGELFF
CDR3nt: TGTGCCAGCAGCGCCGGAGGTTCGAACACCGGGGAGCTGTTTTTT

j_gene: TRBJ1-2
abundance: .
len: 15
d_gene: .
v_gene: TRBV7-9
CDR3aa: CASSLAAGVHYGYTF
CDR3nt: TGTGCCAGCAGCTTAGCGGCAGGGGTTCACTATGGCTACACCTTC

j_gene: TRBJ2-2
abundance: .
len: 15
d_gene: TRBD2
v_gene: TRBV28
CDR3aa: CASRATSGSTGELFF
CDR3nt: TGTGCCAGCAGGGCGACTAGCGGGAGTACCGGGGAGCTGTTTTTT

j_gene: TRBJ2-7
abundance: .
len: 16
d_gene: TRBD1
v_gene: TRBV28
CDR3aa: CASSFPGQGWVREQYF
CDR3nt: TGTGCCAGCAGTTTTCCGGGACAGGGTTGGGTGCGCGAGCAGTACTTC

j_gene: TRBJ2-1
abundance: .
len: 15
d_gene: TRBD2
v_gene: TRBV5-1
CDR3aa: CASSLELAGDNEQFF
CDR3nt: TGCGCCAGCAGCTTGGAACTAGCGGGGGACAATGAGCAGTTCTTC

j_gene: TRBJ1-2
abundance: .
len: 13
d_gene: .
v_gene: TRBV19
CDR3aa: CASSIDHAYGYTF
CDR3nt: TGTGCCAGTAGTATAGATCATGCGTATGGCTACACCTTC

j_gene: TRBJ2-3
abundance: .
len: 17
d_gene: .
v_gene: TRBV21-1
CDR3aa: CASSKGPSSGSTDTQYF
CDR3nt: TGTGCCAGCAGCAAAGGGCCCTCTAGCGGGAGCACAGATACGCAGTATTTT

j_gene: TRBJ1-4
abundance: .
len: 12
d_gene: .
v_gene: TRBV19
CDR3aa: CASSYRNEKLFF
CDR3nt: TGTGCCAGTAGTTACAGGAATGAAAAACTGTTTTTT

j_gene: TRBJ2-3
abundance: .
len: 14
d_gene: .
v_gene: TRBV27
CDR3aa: CASSEAASTDTQYF
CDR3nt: TGTGCCAGCAGTGAGGCTGCTAGCACAGATACGCAGTATTTT

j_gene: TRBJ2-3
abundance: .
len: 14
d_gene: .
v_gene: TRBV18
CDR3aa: CASSSDRNRDTQYF
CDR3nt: TGTGCCAGCTCCTCCGACAGGAACCGAGATACGCAGTATTTT

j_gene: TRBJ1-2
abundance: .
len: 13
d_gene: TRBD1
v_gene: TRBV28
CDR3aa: CASSLQGAAGYTF
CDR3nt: TGTGCCAGCAGCTTACAGGGGGCGGCTGGCTACACCTTC

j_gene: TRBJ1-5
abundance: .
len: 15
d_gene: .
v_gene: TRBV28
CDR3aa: CASSSGAYSNQPQHF
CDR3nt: TGTGCCAGCAGTTCAGGGGCCTATAGCAATCAGCCCCAGCATTTT

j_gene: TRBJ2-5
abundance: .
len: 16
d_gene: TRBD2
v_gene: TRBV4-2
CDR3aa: CASSQGLAGGRETQYF
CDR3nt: TGTGCCAGCAGCCAAGGTTTAGCGGGAGGTCGAGAGACCCAGTACTTC